The 23 T cell receptor beta chains presented below share a single source sample, sequenced in a study of response to subunit inactivated influenza vaccine. TCRdb re-called the RT-PCR reads through MiXCR, storing one row per CDR3 protein. The sample yields 600,000 to 700,000 distinct CDR3 sequences, less than 15% seen once. Specimen: PBMCs from blood, collected roughly 2 weeks before vaccination. The source is a man in his forties or fifties who received an inactivated influenza vaccine.

The V and J genes are TRBV29-1 and TRBJ2-3; 9 positions match TRBD2. Per germline, CDR1 SQVTM and CDR2 ANQGSEA. The V gene end was trimmed by 6 bases and the J gene end by 4 bases; junction bases not matched to a gene: 23. This CDR3 is built from 19 residues. The CDR3 DNA sequence: TGCAGCGTCCACGACATACCCGGGACTAGCAGAAGGGGCGCAGATACGCAGTATTTT. Translation: CSVHDIPGTSRRGADTQYF.

This clonotype was detected only a few times. This rearrangement joins TRBV5-1 to TRBJ2-7, with TRBD1 as a possible D gene (6 bases). The CDR3 runs 16 residues. Germline loops: CDR1 SGHRS, CDR2 YFSETQ. Trimming took 4 bases from V and 2 from J, leaving 19 bases between them. CDR3 nucleotides: TGCGCCAGCAGCGTAAGACAGGACGCGAAAACCTACGAGCAGTACTTC. This codes for CASSVRQDAKTYEQYF.

The table lists this clonotype with a few counts. The rearrangement uses TRBV20-1 and TRBJ2-5; D unclear. Between the trimmed V and J ends, which lost 0 bases and 2 bases, there was a span of 16 bases. Germline V gives CDR1 DFQATT, CDR2 SNEGSKA (reference sequence). The length of the CDR3 is 16 residues. The CDR3 DNA is TGCAGTGCTAGAGAGTTCGGTCCGCGAGAACAAGAGACCCAGTACTTC. Translating it yields CSAREFGPREQETQYF.

This clonotype has only a few counts. This chain uses TRBV14 with TRBJ2-1; D is ambiguous. V was trimmed by 4 bases and J by 1 base, leaving 8 bases between them. The CDR3 consists of 14 residues. Germline V gives CDR1 SGHDN, CDR2 FVKESK. CDR3 sequence: CASSLVNSYNEQFF. The CDR3 DNA sequence: TGTGCCAGCAGCCTAGTCAATTCCTACAATGAGCAGTTCTTC.

This clonotype was counted only a few times. V usage is TRBV19 and J usage is TRBJ2-3, with 10 bases lining up with TRBD1. Trimming at V came to 5 bases and at J to 4 bases, leaving 6 bases not matched to a gene. The CDR3 extends over 15 amino acids. The germline V gene has CDR1 LNHDA and CDR2 SQIVND (reference sequence). Here the CDR3 DNA reads TGTGCCAGTAGTGACCGGGACAGGGGATCAGATACGCAGTATTTT. Its protein is CASSDRDRGSDTQYF.

The V and J genes are TRBV27 and TRBJ2-7, with TRBD2 matching over 9 bases. Germline trimming cut 4 bases from V and 4 bases from J; bases unmatched to any gene: 8. Germline V gene data show CDR1 as MNHEY and CDR2 as SMNVEV (reference sequence). The CDR3 sequence is 15 residues long. CDR3 coding DNA: TGTGCCAGCAGTTCCCCTAGCGGGAATGCTTACGAGCAGTACTTC. As protein: CASSSPSGNAYEQYF.

In this sample, this clonotype turned up a few times. The chain joins TRBV7-9 to TRBJ2-5, with TRBD2 as a possible D gene (6 bases). From germline, CDR1 is SEHNR and CDR2 FQNEAQ (reference sequence). This CDR3 region has 13 residues. The ends were cut back, 7 bases at V and 3 bases at J, with 12 bases in the middle. The chain's CDR3 is CASTGGAKETQYF. CDR3 DNA sequence: TGTGCCAGCACCGGCGGGGCTAAAGAGACCCAGTACTTC.

The chain recombines TRBV3-1 with TRBJ2-1; possibly TRBD1 for D (6 bases). Germline loops: CDR1 LGHDT, CDR2 YNNKEL (reference sequence). Trimming cost V 3 bases and J 5 bases, with 11 bases left between them. This CDR3 is built from 14 residues. CDR3 protein: CASSQWTVHNEQFF. The CDR3, as DNA: TGTGCCAGCAGCCAGTGGACAGTCCACAATGAGCAGTTCTTC.

This clonotype was counted ten times or more. This chain joins TRBV28 and TRBJ2-1; no reliable D call. Per the germline V gene, CDR1 is MDHEN and CDR2 is SYDVKM. This CDR3 spans 15 amino acids. V lost 7 bases, J lost 0 bases, and 13 bases lay in between. The CDR3 is CASNFRSPSYNEQFF. The CDR3 coding sequence is TGTGCCAGCAACTTCAGGTCGCCCTCCTACAATGAGCAGTTCTTC.

This clonotype was picked up a small number of times. This rearrangement joins TRBV7-8 to TRBJ1-1, with 9 nucleotides matching TRBD1. The CDR3 covers 14 residues. J lost 8 bases, V lost 7 bases, and 11 bases had no gene match. Per germline, CDR1 SGHVS and CDR2 FQNEAQ. This CDR3 is CASTRPGQGREAFF. In nucleotides, the CDR3 is TGTGCCAGCACCCGTCCGGGACAGGGCAGGGAAGCTTTCTTT.

The sample holds many counts of this clonotype. The V and J genes are TRBV12-3 or TRBV12-4 and TRBJ1-2, with no clear D. There are 13 residues in the CDR3. The V and J ends lost 2 bases and 2 bases respectively, with 6 bases between them. The CDR3 sequence: CASSLRQNYGYTF. The CDR3 bases are TGTGCCAGCAGTTTACGGCAGAACTATGGCTACACCTTC.

This clonotype was seen more than once but under ten times. The V call is TRBV16, the J call TRBJ2-3; 9 bases are shared with TRBD1. V shed 2 bases, J shed 4 bases, and the junction held 4 bases outside the gene matches. In germline, CDR1 is KGHSY, CDR2 FQNENV. The CDR3 is made up of 15 amino acids. CDR3 amino acids: CASSQLGQGADTQYF. In DNA, the CDR3 is TGTGCCAGCAGCCAACTGGGACAGGGTGCAGATACGCAGTATTTT.

Concerning this clonotype: The conserved final phenylalanine or tryptophan is absent from the CDR3, which likely points to a read error. The CDR3 region has the DNA TGTGCCAGCAGCGAAGGGACAGACCTTCAAGAGACCCAGTACGTC. Translation: CASSEGTDLQETQYV. V usage is TRBV11-1 and J usage is TRBJ2-5, with 7 bases matching TRBD1. The CDR3 length is 15 residues. J gave up 2 bases and V 5 bases, and 8 bases lay outside the gene matches. The germline gives CDR1 SGHAT, CDR2 FQDESV (reference sequence).

The chain links TRBV7-2 to TRBJ2-5; TRBD2 agrees at 9 bases. With 5 bases clipped from V and 4 bases from J, the junction kept 11 bases outside the gene matches. The CDR3 consists of 16 residues. Germline V gives CDR1 SGHTA, CDR2 FQGNSA. The CDR3 nucleotides are TGTGCCAGCAGCCCCTCCGGGCTAGCGGGAAGAGAGACCCAGTACTTC. Translated: CASSPSGLAGRETQYF. Together with reference TRBV7-2 and TRBJ2-5, the CDR3 gives the full variable domain: GAGVSQSPSNKVTEKGKDVELRCDPISGHTALYWYRQSLGQGLEFLIYFQGNSAPDKSGLPSDRFSAERTGGSVSTLTIQRTQQEDSAVYLCASSPSGLAGRETQYFGPGTRLLVL.

The chain is built from TRBV14 and TRBJ1-6; tentative D call: TRBD1 (5 bases). CDR1 SGHDN and CDR2 FVKESK come from the germline V gene. The CDR3 loop spans 18 amino acids. V was pared by 2 bases and J by 7 bases, with 21 bases between. The CDR3 loop reads CASSQRQTQGIWNSPLHF. The CDR3 bases are TGTGCCAGCAGCCAACGACAGACCCAAGGCATATGGAATTCACCCCTCCACTTT.

The chain employs TRBV5-5 and TRBJ2-7; the D is unclear. The ends were cut back, 0 bases at V and 3 bases at J, with 10 bases in the middle. Germline V gene data show CDR1 as SGHKS and CDR2 as YYEKEE (reference sequence). The CDR3 consists of 14 residues. The DNA for the CDR3 is TGTGCCAGCAGCTTGGTAGAATGGAACTACGAGCAGTACTTC. Its translation: CASSLVEWNYEQYF. The full variable domain, completed using reference TRBV5-5 and TRBJ2-7, is DAGVTQSPTHLIKTRGQQVTLRCSPISGHKSVSWYQQVLGQGPQFIFQYYEKEERGRGNFPDRFSARQFPNYSSELNVNALLLGDSALYLCASSLVEWNYEQYFGPGTRLTVT.

The V call is TRBV11-2, the J call TRBJ2-1, with D perhaps TRBD1 (7 bases). Germline CDR1 reads SGHAT; CDR2 reads FQNNGV. Trimming took off 0 bases at V and 3 bases at J, with 12 bases between the two ends. There are 16 residues in the CDR3. The CDR3 loop reads CASSLEGGGFYNEQFF. The CDR3, as DNA: TGTGCCAGCAGCTTAGAAGGAGGGGGCTTCTACAATGAGCAGTTCTTC.

In this sample, this clonotype turned up a few times. This chain links TRBV12-3 or TRBV12-4 with TRBJ2-5, with TRBD2 matching over 7 bases. This CDR3 comprises 15 residues. The trim removed 8 bases at V and 4 bases at J, leaving 13 bases unmatched. CDR3 nucleotides: TGTGCCAGCCTTGATCCCGGGACTACCCCAGAGACCCAGTACTTC. Residues: CASLDPGTTPETQYF.

In this sample, this clonotype turned up a few times. The chain combines TRBV29-1 with TRBJ2-3, with D maybe TRBD1 (6 bases). This CDR3 is 13 amino acids long. Trimming removed 2 bases from V and 0 bases from J, with 6 bases in between. Germline V gene lookup returns CDR1 SQVTM and CDR2 ANQGSEA. Here the CDR3 reads CSVEQGSTDTQYF. The CDR3 DNA sequence: TGCAGCGTTGAACAGGGGAGCACAGATACGCAGTATTTT.

The J gene is TRBJ2-5, the V gene TRBV28; D uncertain. V shed 1 base and J shed 4 bases, with 13 bases lying between them. The CDR3 sequence is 15 residues long. CDR1 is MDHEN and CDR2 is SYDVKM in the germline V gene. CDR3 nucleotides: TGTGCCAGCAGTTTATTGTCCCTCCTCCCAGAGACCCAGTACTTC. It specifies CASSLLSLLPETQYF.

This clonotype appeared a few times. The CDR3 protein is CASSFLTGTSGKETQYF. CDR3 nucleotides: TGTGCCAGCAGCTTCCTGACCGGGACTAGCGGAAAAGAGACCCAGTACTTC. V usage is TRBV5-6 and J usage is TRBJ2-5, with TRBD2 identical over 11 bases. The ends lost 2 bases at V and 3 bases at J; junction bases unmatched: 9. CDR3 length: 17 amino acids. Germline values: CDR1 SGHDT, CDR2 YYEEEE.

V and J are TRBV20-1 and TRBJ2-7; D unclear. This CDR3 is 15 amino acids long. In germline, CDR1 is DFQATT, CDR2 SNEGSKA (reference sequence). The V and J ends lost 0 bases and 3 bases respectively, with 15 bases between them. Here the CDR3 reads CSARDHSRSNYEQYF. In nucleotides, the CDR3 is TGCAGTGCTAGAGATCACAGCCGGTCAAACTACGAGCAGTACTTC.

In nucleotides, the CDR3 is TGTGCCAGCTCACAGACAGGGATGGAGGAGACCCAGTACTTC. It encodes CASSQTGMEETQYF. V usage is TRBV18 and J usage is TRBJ2-5; TRBD1 matches at 7 bases. The ends lost 4 bases at V and 5 bases at J; junction bases unmatched: 7. The CDR3 is made up of 14 amino acids. Germline V gives CDR1 KGHSH, CDR2 LQKENI.